This record concerns one T cell receptor beta chain sequence. This could be a read error, since a much larger clone is one nucleotide away. Blood RNA came from unsorted whole blood; germline DNA was also extracted. Sampling before surgery obtained around 3.6 milliliters of peripheral blood. This sample stems from a study of tumor-infiltrating lymphocytes in primary liver carcinoma. Background on the study: Stage T1-T3 N0M0 tumors measured about 4 to 10 cm at most.

Trimming stripped 7 bases from V and 7 bases from J, with 13 bases between. This CDR3 has 12 amino acids. The investigators made TCR beta cDNA from about 500 ng total RNA, using a constant-region primer. Each TCR beta library was derived from three nested multiplex PCR rounds that employed slightly modified ARM-PCR. A C-beta reverse primer and TRBV1-TRBV30 forward primers served in each of the first two PCR rounds, at roughly 10 cycles apiece. TCRdb redid the calling of the multiplex PCR reads with MiXCR, one entry per CDR3 protein. The sample shows about 200,000 distinct CDR3 sequences, 65% of them seen only once.

This receptor was taken from a woman between 55 and 75 years old with primary liver carcinoma and hepatitis B virus infection. The rearrangement joins TRBV12-3 or TRBV12-4 to TRBJ1-2, with D possibly TRBD1 on 5 matching bases. The sequencing sample was made of peripheral blood. This CDR3 reads CASNRQGGGYTF. The DNA of the CDR3 is TGTGCCAGCAACAGGCAGGGTGGTGGCTACACCTTC.